The entry that follows covers one TCR beta chain sequence. Its specificity is unknown. 60 Vbeta and 13 Jbeta primers were used in PCR. Profiled with immunoSEQ multiplex PCR; TCRdb holds only in-frame clones, not every one. The table lists some 110,000 clones, over 75% of them singletons. V was trimmed by 0 bases and J by 1 base, leaving 7 bases between them. This CDR3 has 14 amino acids. The V gene's germline CDR1 is LGHNA and CDR2 YNFKEQ. The data were taken from a study of cytomegalovirus exposure and HLA in healthy donors. Overall study results and limits: In the analysis, some V segments, TRBV6-2 and TRBV6-3 included, were excluded as indistinguishable. Roughly uniform depth of sequencing across donors was assumed in presence/absence analyses.

The J gene is TRBJ2-7, the V gene TRBV4-2; D is unresolved. This TCR was sampled from a man aged 25 to 40 in good health and CMV-seropositive. The sequenced sample consisted of PBMCs. CDR3 DNA sequence: TGTGCCAGCAGCCAAGAAGAGGAGTCCTACGAGCAGTACTTC. It translates to CASSQEEESYEQYF.